This TCR beta chain came from a study of graft-versus-host responses after intestinal transplantation. Study background: All recipients were transplanted with multivisceral, liver-intestinal, or isolated intestinal grafts. Recipients across the board were started on anti-thymocyte globulin induction, then kept on tacrolimus and steroids for around three years.

A word on this clone: What it binds is unknown.

Study-level points and caveats: Those patients showing graft-donor T cell macrochimerism displayed high graft-versus-host to host-versus-graft clonal ratios in allografts.

V trimming: 0 bases; J trimming: 10 bases; junction bases outside the gene matches: 18. The CDR3 loop spans 19 amino acids. Germline CDR1 and CDR2: SGHRS and YFSETQ. TCRdb's copy holds only in-frame clones and misses some; the assay was immunoSEQ multiplex PCR. The sample lists approximately 86,000 clones; roughly nine tenths were seen once. This clonotype was obtained from a human donor who received an intestinal transplant. Sequencing used unstimulated CD4+ T cells sorted from spleen or lymph node cells, obtained before intestinal transplant. The V and J genes are TRBV5-1 and TRBJ1-6; 8 bases map to TRBD1. CDR3 nucleotide sequence: TGCGCCAGCAGCTTGGCCCTGAGGACAGGGATAGGGCGAGACTCACCCCTCCACTTT. Translating gives CASSLALRTGIGRDSPLHF.